Following are 29 T cell receptor beta chains from one sample sequenced in a study of blood T cell repertoires in COVID-19. Generated by immunoSEQ multiplex PCR, the TCRdb table keeps only in-frame clones and is missing some. The data hold about 270,000 clones, with 83% observed a single time. The sample taken for sequencing was peripheral blood. These receptors were obtained from a woman aged 45-59 years who had recovered from COVID-19.

V and J are TRBV25-1 and TRBJ1-5, with 11 positions matching TRBD1. V lost 5 bases and J lost 7; bases outside the gene matches: 4. Germline V CDR1 and CDR2: MGHDK, SYGVNS. The CDR3 is 14 residues long. CDR3 DNA: TGTGCCAGCAGTCTGGGACAGGGGGGCCAGCCCCAGCATTTT. This encodes CASSLGQGGQPQHF.

V is TRBV4-1 and J is TRBJ2-4, with 7 positions matching TRBD2. With 0 bases clipped from V and 7 bases from J, the junction kept 6 bases outside the gene matches. The CDR3 covers 15 residues. From germline, CDR1 is MGHRA and CDR2 YSYEKL. The CDR3 spells CASSQDPGEGNIQYF. The CDR3, as DNA: TGCGCCAGCAGCCAAGACCCCGGGGAGGGCAACATTCAGTACTTC.

Details on this clone: An end of the junction does not agree with germline; a read error may underlie this. V usage is TRBV7-8 and J usage is TRBJ2-5; tentatively, D is TRBD2 (5 bases). The length of the CDR3 is 14 residues. Germline V CDR1 and CDR2: SGHVS, FQNEAQ. CDR3 protein: CASSFYRGQGTQYF. DNA of the CDR3: TGTGCCAGCAGCTTCTACCGGGGTCAAGGGACCCAGTACTTC.

This clone was observed once. The V and J genes are TRBV19 and TRBJ2-3; D unclear. The length of the CDR3 is 13 residues. The V gene lost 6 bases and the J gene lost 6 bases, with 13 bases spanning the gap. Germline V CDR1 and CDR2: LNHDA, SQIVND (reference sequence). The CDR3 here is CASSLNRVDTQYF. CDR3 bases: TGTGCCAGTAGCCTCAATCGGGTCGATACGCAGTATTTT.

The chain joins TRBV19 to TRBJ2-7, with D perhaps matching TRBD1 (5 bases). This CDR3 is 13 amino acids long. The V end lost 6 bases, the J end lost 1 base, and 10 bases lay between the germline ends. Germline V gene lookup returns CDR1 LNHDA and CDR2 SQIVND (reference sequence). CDR3 nucleotides: TGTGCCAGTAGAGAGAGGACATCCTACGAGCAGTACTTC. Translation: CASRERTSYEQYF.

The chain joins TRBV4-3 to TRBJ2-3; possibly TRBD1 for D (5 bases). V was cut by 3 bases and J by 0 bases, with 10 bases left in between. This CDR3 comprises 15 residues. Per germline, CDR1 LGHNA and CDR2 YSLEER. The CDR3 loop reads CASSQQAGSTDTQYF. The DNA for the CDR3 is TGCGCCAGCAGCCAGCAGGCAGGGAGCACAGATACGCAGTATTTT.

The rearrangement uses TRBV27 and TRBJ2-7; possibly TRBD2 for D (5 bases). CDR3 size: 15 residues. The germline V gene encodes CDR1 MNHEY and CDR2 SMNVEV (reference sequence). V gave up 2 bases and J gave up 3 bases, with 14 bases separating them. CDR3 sequence: CASSLPRTSGYEQYF. The CDR3, as DNA: TGTGCCAGCAGTTTACCCCGCACCAGCGGCTACGAGCAGTACTTC.

This chain joins TRBV5-1 and TRBJ1-4; 7 bases are a match to TRBD1. The length of the CDR3 is 15 residues. CDR1 and CDR2 from the germline V gene are SGHRS and YFSETQ. V shed 2 bases, J shed 4 bases, and the junction held 5 bases outside the gene matches. CDR3 coding DNA: TGCGCCAGCAGCTTAACGCGACAGGGTAATGAAAAACTGTTTTTT. Translation gives CASSLTRQGNEKLFF.

This chain uses TRBV7-2 with TRBJ2-7; TRBD1 aligns across 8 bases. The junction had 4 bases not matched to a gene; V was cut back by 0 bases and J by 3 bases. Germline V gives CDR1 SGHTA, CDR2 FQGNSA. The CDR3 is 15 residues long. CDR3 bases: TGTGCCAGCAGCTTAGCACAGGGGGGACTCTACGAGCAGTACTTC. This gives the protein CASSLAQGGLYEQYF. The full variable domain, completed using reference TRBV7-2 and TRBJ2-7, is GAGVSQSPSNKVTEKGKDVELRCDPISGHTALYWYRQSLGQGLEFLIYFQGNSAPDKSGLPSDRFSAERTGGSVSTLTIQRTQQEDSAVYLCASSLAQGGLYEQYFGPGTRLTVT.

This chain uses TRBV7-2 with TRBJ1-1; TRBD1 might be the D (5 bases). The length of the CDR3 is 13 residues. Trimming shortened V by 7 bases and J by 1 base, and 10 bases separated the two germline ends. The germline gives CDR1 SGHTA, CDR2 FQGNSA. CDR3 coding DNA: TGTGCCAGCACCGCTCAGGGGAACACTGAAGCTTTCTTT. This sequence encodes CASTAQGNTEAFF.

The chain has TRBV28 and TRBJ2-7; TRBD2 matches at 8 bases. With V trimmed by 6 bases and J by 0 bases, 7 bases remained unmatched. The CDR3 totals 15 residues. Per the germline V gene, CDR1 is MDHEN and CDR2 is SYDVKM. This CDR3 is CASRETSGSSYEQYF. In DNA form, the CDR3 reads TGTGCCAGCAGGGAAACTAGCGGTAGCTCCTACGAGCAGTACTTC.

This clone appeared a single time. The CDR3 spells CASSVGNNNSPLHF. Here the CDR3 DNA reads TGTGCCAGCAGCGTAGGAAACAATAATTCACCCCTCCACTTT. The chain recombines TRBV9 with TRBJ1-6; D ambiguous. Germline V lookup: CDR1 SGDLS, CDR2 YYNGEE. Between the trimmed V and J ends, which lost 0 bases and 5 bases, there was a span of 6 bases. The CDR3 sequence is 14 residues long.

The CDR3: CASTGWSGNTIYF. The CDR3 DNA reads as TGTGCCAGCACGGGGTGGTCTGGAAACACCATATATTTT. The rearrangement uses TRBV25-1 and TRBJ1-3, with D unresolved. Germline V gene sequence: CDR1 MGHDK, CDR2 SYGVNS. The CDR3 covers 13 residues. Trimming pared 7 bases from V and 1 base from J, leaving 8 bases between.

The rearrangement links TRBV4-2 to TRBJ1-1, with a weak D call TRBD1 (5 bases). V lost 2 bases and J 1 base, leaving 14 bases between the germline ends. The CDR3 length is 16 residues. Germline V gives CDR1 LGHNA, CDR2 YNFKEQ. CDR3 loop: CASSQTAGFTNTEAFF. The CDR3 DNA reads TGTGCCAGCAGCCAAACTGCAGGGTTCACGAACACTGAAGCTTTCTTT.

The CDR3 DNA sequence: TGTGCCACCAGTGCCCTGGACGGAGGAGATGAAAAACTGTTTTTT. It encodes CATSALDGGDEKLFF. The V and J genes are TRBV24-1 and TRBJ1-4; D uncertain. Germline assignment: CDR1 KGHDR and CDR2 SFDVKD. The CDR3 runs to 15 residues. Trimming removed 5 bases at V and 6 bases at J, with 15 bases between.

The chain employs TRBV3-1 (or the pseudogene TRBV3-2) and TRBJ2-1, with TRBD2 identical over 9 bases. With 7 bases clipped from V and 6 bases from J, the junction kept 13 bases outside the gene matches. The CDR3 sequence is 16 residues long. Germline V lookup: CDR1 LGHDT, CDR2 YNNKEL (reference sequence). The CDR3 sequence: CASKIPGLAGSNEQFF. CDR3 in DNA: TGTGCCAGCAAGATCCCCGGCCTAGCGGGATCCAATGAGCAGTTCTTC.

The chain combines TRBV4-1 with TRBJ1-2; no clear D gene. This CDR3 has 15 amino acids. Germline values: CDR1 MGHRA, CDR2 YSYEKL. The germline V and J ends were trimmed by 0 bases and 4 bases, with 12 bases remaining between them. The CDR3 protein is CASSQDDQAFYGYTF. The DNA of the CDR3 is TGCGCCAGCAGCCAAGATGACCAGGCCTTCTATGGCTACACCTTC.

The gene calls are TRBV28 and TRBJ2-5; 9 bases fit TRBD1. The CDR3 covers 15 residues. V shed 4 bases, J shed 3 bases, and the junction held 6 bases outside the gene matches. Germline values: CDR1 MDHEN, CDR2 SYDVKM. The CDR3 coding sequence is TGTGCCAGCAGTTCACCGACAGGGGGGGAAGAGACCCAGTACTTC. This gives the protein CASSSPTGGEETQYF.

This clone was seen only a few times. This rearrangement joins TRBV4-3 to TRBJ1-2, with D possibly TRBD1 on 6 matching bases. CDR3 length equals 13 residues. Per the germline V gene, CDR1 is LGHNA and CDR2 is YSLEER. The V gene lost 5 bases and the J gene lost 8 bases, with 15 bases spanning the gap. The CDR3 nucleotides are TGCGCCAGCAGCTTGGACAGTTTTACGGGCTACACCTTC. The encoded protein is CASSLDSFTGYTF.

The chain has TRBV6-2 or TRBV6-3 and TRBJ2-1; tentative D call: TRBD2 (6 bases). Germline V lookup: CDR1 MNHEY, CDR2 SVGEGT. CDR3 length equals 14 residues. V lost 6 bases, J lost 6 bases, and 15 bases lay in between. The CDR3 coding sequence is TGTGCCAGCAGATACGATAGCGGTATCAATGAGCAGTTCTTC. Translated: CASRYDSGINEQFF.

This clone was counted a single time. The chain has TRBV7-7 and TRBJ2-1; TRBD1 is a possible D gene (5 bases). There are 16 residues in the CDR3. Germline CDR1 reads SSHAT; CDR2 reads FNYEAQ (reference sequence). Trimming took 1 base from V and 0 from J, leaving 10 bases between them. The CDR3 coding sequence is TGTGCCAGCAGCTTAGGAAGGCAGGGCTCCTACAATGAGCAGTTCTTC. This translates into CASSLGRQGSYNEQFF. The complete variable domain, with remaining parts taken from reference TRBV7-7 and TRBJ2-1, reads GAGVSQSPRYKVTKRGQDVTLRCDPISSHATLYWYQQALGQGPEFLTYFNYEAQPDKSGLPSDRFSAERPEGSISTLTIQRTEQRDSAMYRCASSLGRQGSYNEQFFGPGTRLTVL.

The DNA for the CDR3 is TGCGCCAGCAGCCCCAAGATGTACCGGGAGGGCCCGGGGGGTGAGCAGTTCTTC. Amino acids: CASSPKMYREGPGGEQFF. The chain couples TRBV4-3 to TRBJ2-1; 8 bases agree with TRBD2. CDR1 is LGHNA, CDR2 YSLEER, per germline. J was trimmed by 9 bases and V by 4 bases; bases with no gene match: 20. CDR3 length: 18 residues.

This sequence joins TRBV19 and TRBJ2-3; TRBD1 is a possible D gene (5 bases). Between the trimmed V and J ends, which lost 7 bases and 0 bases, there was a span of 11 bases. CDR1 LNHDA and CDR2 SQIVND come from the germline V gene (reference sequence). The CDR3 runs 14 residues. CDR3 nucleotides: TGTGCCAGTACCGATCAGGGTAGCACAGATACGCAGTATTTT. Protein product: CASTDQGSTDTQYF.

This clone has just a few counts. This chain uses TRBV18 with TRBJ2-1; perhaps TRBD1 as D (6 bases). This CDR3 has 15 amino acids. Germline V gene data show CDR1 as KGHSH and CDR2 as LQKENI. Trimming left V 0 bases short and J 7 bases short, with 13 bases between. CDR3 residues: CASSPPGLTGNEQFF. The CDR3 DNA reads TGTGCCAGCTCACCACCGGGCCTAACAGGGAATGAGCAGTTCTTC.

V usage is TRBV5-1 and J usage is TRBJ1-4; 7 bases line up with TRBD1. CDR3 length: 17 residues. CDR1 SGHRS and CDR2 YFSETQ come from the germline V gene. V shed 4 bases and J 0 bases; nucleotides not matched to a gene: 9. The CDR3 DNA follows: TGCGCCAGCAGCACCTCAGGGGGACCCCCAACTAATGAAAAACTGTTTTTT. This codes for CASSTSGGPPTNEKLFF.

As regards this clone: Compared with germline, one end of the junction differs, possibly owing to a read error. The chain uses TRBV6-1 and TRBJ1-4; TRBD1 aligns across 7 bases. Germline values: CDR1 MNHNS, CDR2 SASEGT. The CDR3 totals 12 residues. The CDR3 nucleotides are TGTGCCAGCAGAGAAGGGGGCGAAAAACTGTTTTTT. Translation gives CASREGGEKLFF.

This clone was counted a few times. The J gene is TRBJ1-6, the V gene TRBV5-1; 7 bases fit TRBD1. Germline trimming cut 3 bases from V and 7 bases from J; bases unmatched to any gene: 7. CDR3 length: 15 residues. The germline V gene encodes CDR1 SGHRS and CDR2 YFSETQ. This CDR3 is CASSSTGTENSPLHF. Written as DNA, the CDR3 is TGCGCCAGCAGCTCGACCGGGACAGAAAATTCACCCCTCCACTTT.

V and J are TRBV30 and TRBJ2-3, with D perhaps matching TRBD2 (7 bases). This CDR3 region has 14 residues. Trimming took 4 bases from V and 3 from J, leaving 14 bases between them. CDR1 and CDR2 from the germline V gene are GTSNPN and SVGIG (reference sequence). In nucleotides, the CDR3 is TGTGCCTGGAAAGGGGGGGCAGGAACAGATACGCAGTATTTT. This sequence encodes CAWKGGAGTDTQYF.

The chain carries TRBV9 and TRBJ1-2; D uncertain. CDR1 and CDR2 (germline): SGDLS, YYNGEE. CDR3 length: 15 amino acids. The V gene lost 4 bases and the J gene lost 1 base, with 14 bases spanning the gap. For the CDR3, the DNA is TGTGCCAGCAGCCCTTCATGGGAGGTTAACTATGGCTACACCTTC. It specifies CASSPSWEVNYGYTF.